Sequencing of this T cell receptor beta chain was carried out in a study of control samples from healthy donors and cancer patients. Trimming shortened V by 0 bases and J by 4 bases, and 12 bases separated the two germline ends. There are 15 residues in the CDR3. CDR1 is MNHEY and CDR2 is SVGAGI in the germline V gene. Sequencing was performed with immunoSEQ multiplex PCR; in TCRdb, only in-frame clones are kept and a portion is missing. In the table there are around 100,000 clones, around 90% of which are singletons. V usage is TRBV6-5 and J usage is TRBJ1-2; no firm D call. The sequence derives from a woman in her 70s in good health. The sample taken for sequencing was blood. CDR3 region: CASSYSKGGLYGYTF. CDR3 bases: TGTGCCAGCAGTTACTCGAAAGGCGGACTCTATGGCTACACCTTC.